The sequence of this TCR beta chain was determined in a study of OX40 agonist ivuxolimab in advanced cancers. Germline CDR1 LNHDA, CDR2 SQIVND (reference sequence). There are 15 residues in the CDR3. The V end lost 4 bases, the J end lost 7 bases, and 19 bases lay between the germline ends. Broader study findings: A proportion of nonresponders additionally exhibited low normalized T-cell clonal expansion.

As regards this clone: Its antigen is not identified.

Sequencing was performed with immunoSEQ multiplex PCR; in TCRdb, only in-frame clones are kept and a portion is missing. Found here are 85,000 to 90,000 clones, 85% to 90% of them singletons; the top ten hold 0.2% to 0.25%. The chain is built from TRBV19 and TRBJ1-2; possible D gene TRBD1, 5 bases. This clonotype originated in an adult with an advanced solid tumor such as melanoma, head and neck, liver or kidney cancer. Source: CD4+ or CD8+ T cells sorted from blood, taken in a trial of the OX40 agonist ivuxolimab. DNA of the CDR3: TGTGCCAGTAGTACGGAATCCGGGGCCTATTCTGGCTACACCTTC. Protein: CASSTESGAYSGYTF.